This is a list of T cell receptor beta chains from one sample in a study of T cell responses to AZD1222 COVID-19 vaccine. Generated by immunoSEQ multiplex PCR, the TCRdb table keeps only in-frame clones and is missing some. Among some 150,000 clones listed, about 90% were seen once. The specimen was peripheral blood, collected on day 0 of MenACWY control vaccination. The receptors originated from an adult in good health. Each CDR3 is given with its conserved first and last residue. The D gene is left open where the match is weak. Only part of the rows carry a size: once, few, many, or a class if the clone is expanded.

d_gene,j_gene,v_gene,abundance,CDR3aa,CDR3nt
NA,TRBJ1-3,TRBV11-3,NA,CASSSGLDTIYF,TGTGCCAGCAGCTCCGGACTAGACACCATATATTTT
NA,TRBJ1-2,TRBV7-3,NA,CASSDGGANYGYTF,TGTGCCAGCAGCGATGGAGGGGCTAACTATGGCTACACCTTC
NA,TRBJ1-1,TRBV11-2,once,CASNRPNTEAFF,TGTGCCAGCAATAGGCCGAACACTGAAGCTTTCTTT
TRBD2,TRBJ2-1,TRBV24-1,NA,CATSDLGAGGGNEQFF,TGTGCCACCAGTGATTTGGGGGCGGGAGGGGGCAATGAGCAGTTCTTC
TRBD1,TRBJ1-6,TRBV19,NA,CASSNPDRVTPLHF,TGTGCCAGTAGCAACCCCGACAGGGTTACACCCCTCCACTTT
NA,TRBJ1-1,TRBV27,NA,CASILGGKAFF,TGTGCCAGCATTTTAGGGGGGAAAGCTTTCTTT
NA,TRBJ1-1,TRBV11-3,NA,CASGAISWDTEAFF,TGTGCCAGCGGGGCAATTTCGTGGGACACTGAAGCTTTCTTT
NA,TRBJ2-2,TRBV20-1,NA,CSASLPNGELFF,TGCAGTGCTAGTCTACCAAACGGGGAGCTGTTTTTT
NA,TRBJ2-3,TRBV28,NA,CASSPLRSTDTQYF,TGTGCCAGCAGTCCTCTCAGGTCTACAGATACGCAGTATTTT
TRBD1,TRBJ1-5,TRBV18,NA,CASSPGQNQGSNQPQHF,TGTGCCAGCTCACCGGGACAGAACCAAGGTAGCAATCAGCCCCAGCATTTT
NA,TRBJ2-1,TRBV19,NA,CASSILTAGEQFF,TGTGCCAGTAGTATTCTAACAGCTGGTGAGCAGTTCTTC
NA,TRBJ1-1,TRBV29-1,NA,CSGGGGLGTEAFF,TGCAGCGGAGGGGGGGGCCTGGGCACTGAAGCTTTCTTT
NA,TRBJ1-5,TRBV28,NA,CASSKIIDRGSGQPQHF,TGTGCCAGCAGCAAAATCATAGACCGTGGATCGGGTCAGCCCCAGCATTTT
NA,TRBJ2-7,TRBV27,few,CASGSDSNYEQYF,TGTGCCAGCGGATCAGACAGTAACTACGAGCAGTACTTC
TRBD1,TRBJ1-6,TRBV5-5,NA,CASTPLGDSYNSPLHF,TGTGCCAGCACCCCCTTAGGGGACAGTTATAATTCACCCCTCCACTTT
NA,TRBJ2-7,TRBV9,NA,CASSVGAGDGYEQYF,TGTGCCAGCAGCGTAGGGGCAGGGGATGGGTACGAGCAGTACTTC
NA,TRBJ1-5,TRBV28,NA,CASKRGGGNQPQHF,TGTGCCAGCAAAAGGGGAGGAGGCAATCAGCCCCAGCATTTT
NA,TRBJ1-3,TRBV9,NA,CASSVGTPGGNTIYF,TGTGCCAGCAGCGTGGGCACTCCGGGGGGAAACACCATATATTTT
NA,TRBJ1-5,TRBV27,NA,CASSLKGDQPQHF,TGTGCCAGCAGTTTAAAAGGGGATCAGCCCCAGCATTTT
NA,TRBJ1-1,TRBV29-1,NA,CSAQAGPEAFF,TGCAGCGCCCAGGCGGGCCCTGAAGCTTTCTTT
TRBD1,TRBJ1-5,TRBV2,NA,CASTTDRGGNQPQHF,TGTGCCAGCACCACGGACAGGGGGGGCAATCAGCCCCAGCATTTT
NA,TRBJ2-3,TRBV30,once,CAWKGLDTQYF,TGTGCCTGGAAAGGCTTAGATACGCAGTATTTT
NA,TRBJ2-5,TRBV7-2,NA,CASSLSGTRETQYF,TGTGCCAGCAGCTTGTCCGGGACAAGGGAGACCCAGTACTTC
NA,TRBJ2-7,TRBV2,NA,CASSTGQRTTQYF,TGTGCCAGCAGTACTGGACAGCGCACAACGCAGTACTTC
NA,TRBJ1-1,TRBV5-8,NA,CASSQFREGNTEAFF,TGTGCCAGCAGCCAATTCAGAGAGGGGAACACTGAAGCTTTCTTT
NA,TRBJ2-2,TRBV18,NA,CASSLDVLASTGELFF,TGTGCCAGCTCACTAGATGTCCTAGCGTCAACCGGGGAGCTGTTTTTT
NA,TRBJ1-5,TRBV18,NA,CASSPQGGNNQPQHF,TGTGCCAGCTCACCTCAGGGAGGAAACAATCAGCCCCAGCATTTT
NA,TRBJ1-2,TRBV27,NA,CASSSYREHYGYTF,TGTGCCAGCAGTTCCTACAGGGAACACTATGGCTACACCTTC
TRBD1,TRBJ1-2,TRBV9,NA,CASSVETGDYGYTF,TGTGCCAGCAGCGTAGAAACAGGGGACTATGGCTACACCTTC
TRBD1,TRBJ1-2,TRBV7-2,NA,CASRETGGGYGYTF,TGTGCCAGCAGAGAAACAGGGGGGGGCTATGGCTACACCTTC
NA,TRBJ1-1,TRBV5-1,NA,CASSLVGLEAFF,TGCGCCAGCAGCTTGGTGGGCCTTGAAGCTTTCTTT
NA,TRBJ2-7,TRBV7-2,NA,CASSLVLHGDEQYF,TGTGCCAGCAGCTTGGTCTTGCACGGGGACGAGCAGTACTTC
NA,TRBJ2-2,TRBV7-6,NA,CASQAYFVEWTGELFF,TGTGCCAGCCAAGCTTACTTCGTCGAGTGGACCGGGGAGCTGTTTTTT
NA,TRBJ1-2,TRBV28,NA,CASGLRDGYTF,TGTGCCAGCGGCCTTAGGGATGGCTACACCTTC
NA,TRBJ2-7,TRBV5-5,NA,CASSLDPGRQYEQYF,TGTGCCAGCAGCTTGGATCCGGGACGTCAATACGAGCAGTACTTC
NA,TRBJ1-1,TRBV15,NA,CATSRDKGQGMNTEAFF,TGTGCCACCAGCAGAGATAAGGGCCAGGGTATGAACACTGAAGCTTTCTTT
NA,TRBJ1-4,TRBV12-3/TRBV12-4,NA,CASSIRRTEKLFF,TGTGCCAGCAGCATTCGACGGACCGAAAAACTGTTTTTT
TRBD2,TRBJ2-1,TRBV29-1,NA,CSVQTSSGLYNEQFF,TGCAGCGTCCAAACCTCTAGCGGGCTATACAATGAGCAGTTCTTC
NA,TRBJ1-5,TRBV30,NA,CAWGEALFGSNQPQHF,TGTGCCTGGGGGGAGGCTTTGTTTGGTAGCAATCAGCCCCAGCATTTT
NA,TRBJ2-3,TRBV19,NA,CASSRIGTLDTQYF,TGTGCCAGTAGTAGGATCGGGACGTTGGATACGCAGTATTTT
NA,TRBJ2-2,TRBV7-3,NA,CASSLKNTGELFF,TGTGCCAGCAGCTTAAAGAACACCGGGGAGCTGTTTTTT
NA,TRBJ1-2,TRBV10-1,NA,CASAGPTGLNYGYTF,TGCGCCAGCGCCGGACCCACGGGTCTTAACTATGGCTACACCTTC
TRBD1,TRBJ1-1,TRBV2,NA,CATTGQGIRDTEAFF,TGTGCCACTACGGGACAGGGCATTAGGGACACTGAAGCTTTCTTT
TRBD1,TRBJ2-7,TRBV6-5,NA,CASRRGTGVWEQYF,TGTGCCAGCAGGAGGGGGACAGGGGTCTGGGAGCAGTACTTC
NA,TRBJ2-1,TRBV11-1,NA,CASSPHSGSIPEQFF,TGTGCCAGCAGCCCGCACAGTGGTTCAATTCCTGAGCAGTTCTTC
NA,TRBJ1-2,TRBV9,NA,CASSVVPGGRQLGHGYTF,TGTGCCAGCAGCGTAGTCCCCGGGGGTCGCCAACTGGGCCATGGCTACACCTTC
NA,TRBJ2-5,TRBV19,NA,CASSSRGGQETQYF,TGTGCCAGTAGCTCCAGAGGAGGTCAAGAGACCCAGTACTTC
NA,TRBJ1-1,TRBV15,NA,CATSRGAGENTEAFF,TGTGCCACCAGCCGAGGGGCAGGGGAAAACACTGAAGCTTTCTTT